Sequencing of this TCR beta chain was carried out in a study of T cell repertoires in cytomegalovirus infection. Background on the study: Matching HLA type and CMV infection were both indicated by public TCR beta signatures. Study observations and caveats: CMV-specific TCR beta clonotypes restricted by HLA-C dominated the ex vivo response. Summed frequency of public TCR beta families distinguished CMV carriers with the relevant HLA.

One entry per CDR3 protein results from TCRdb running MiXCR on the reads. Of 680,000 or so distinct CDR3 sequences in the sample, less than 40% were seen once. This clonotype was seen only a few times. Its antigen is still unknown. Germline V gene lookup returns CDR1 MDHEN and CDR2 SYDVKM. Trimming shortened V by 6 bases and J by 0 bases, and 14 bases separated the two germline ends. The CDR3 consists of 15 residues. This chain links TRBV28 with TRBJ1-2; D gene uncertain. This sequence was found in a human donor in good health (CMV status not recorded). Some clones in this sample may be carry-over from other donors' samples. Sequencing was done on a sample of PBMCs. CDR3 residues: CASSLFVASNYGYTF. In nucleotides, the CDR3 is TGTGCCAGCAGCCTGTTCGTGGCCTCTAACTATGGCTACACCTTC.